This T cell receptor beta chain comes out of a study of glioma-infiltrating T cells after dendritic cell vaccination. The overall study: Samples are from glioblastoma patients in Phase I and II dendritic cell vaccine trials.

PBMC sampling occurred before vaccination, two weeks after the third dose, and at progression. Data came from immunoSEQ multiplex PCR; TCRdb stores just in-frame clones and leaves some out. The repertoire holds under 130,000 clones, with around 81% as singletons. Study-wide results and limits: Patients with more pretreatment TILs had longer time to progression and survival. The cohort had few patients with full blood and tumor sets.

With 1 base clipped from V and 5 bases from J, the junction kept 6 bases outside the gene matches. The germline CDR1 and CDR2 sequences are LGHNA and YSLEER. This CDR3 spans 15 amino acids. About this clone: Its antigen is not known.

The sequence was obtained from a human donor with glioblastoma. The genes are TRBV4-3 and TRBJ2-7; 9 bases agree with TRBD1. The sequences come from blood, collected before dendritic cell vaccination. This chain's CDR3 is CASSQAGQGVDEQYF. As DNA, the CDR3 is TGCGCCAGCAGCCAAGCGGGACAGGGTGTCGACGAGCAGTACTTC.